This T cell receptor beta chain comes out of a study of blood T cell repertoires in COVID-19. About the research overall: COVID-19 samples collected from the United States, Italy and Spain covered acute and convalescent phases.

Trimming stripped 5 bases from V and 9 bases from J, with 14 bases between. The germline gives CDR1 SGHTA, CDR2 FQGNSA. The length of the CDR3 is 13 residues. In the study's own analysis: From reference gene primer amplification, estimates of nucleated cell counts were derived. Measured with immunoSEQ multiplex PCR; TCRdb has only the in-frame clones, and not every one. From that table come the V and J calls and clone size; the DNA was used to work out D and trimming. This sample has some 150,000 clones, with about 90% found just once. The gene calls are TRBV7-2 and TRBJ1-5; a possible D gene is TRBD1 (6 bases). Sequenced input: peripheral blood. This sequence originates from a man in his fifties or sixties with acute or convalescent COVID-19. The CDR3 DNA follows: TGTGCCAGCAGCCCGTACAGGGTCGGGCCCCAGCATTTT. Its translation is CASSPYRVGPQHF.